The TCR beta chain described here comes from a study of monozygotic twins with cystic fibrosis. Germline lookup yields CDR1 SEHNR and CDR2 FQNEAQ (reference sequence). This CDR3 comprises 17 residues. With 4 bases clipped from V and 0 bases from J, the junction kept 9 bases outside the gene matches. Here immunoSEQ multiplex PCR was the method, and the copy in TCRdb shows in-frame clones only, minus some. The sample comprises 20,000 or so clones, 87% of which are singletons, and roughly 1.2% rests with the top ten. Sequencing was done on a sample of blood. The chain uses TRBV7-9 and TRBJ2-3, with TRBD2 matching 8 bases. This clonotype was sampled from a woman aged 30 to 39 with cystic fibrosis. The CDR3: CASSYDQRGISTDTQYF. The CDR3 DNA follows: TGTGCCAGCAGCTACGATCAGCGGGGGATTAGCACAGATACGCAGTATTTT.